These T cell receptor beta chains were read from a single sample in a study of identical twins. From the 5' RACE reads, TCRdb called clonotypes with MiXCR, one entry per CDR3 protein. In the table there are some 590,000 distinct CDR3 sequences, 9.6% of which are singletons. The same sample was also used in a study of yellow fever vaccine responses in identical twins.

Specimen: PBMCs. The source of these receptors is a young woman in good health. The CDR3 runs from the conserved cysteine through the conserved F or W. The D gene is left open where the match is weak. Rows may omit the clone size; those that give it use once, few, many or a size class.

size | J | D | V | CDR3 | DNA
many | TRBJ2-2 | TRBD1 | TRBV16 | CASSDDRANTGELFF | TGTGCCAGCAGCGATGACAGGGCTAACACCGGGGAGCTGTTTTTT
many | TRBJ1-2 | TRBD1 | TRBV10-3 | CAIRGQGDYGYTF | TGTGCCATCAGAGGACAGGGAGACTATGGCTACACCTTC
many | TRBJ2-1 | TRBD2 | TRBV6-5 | CASSYEGLGLGEQFF | TGTGCCAGCAGTTACGAGGGACTAGGGTTGGGAGAGCAGTTCTTC
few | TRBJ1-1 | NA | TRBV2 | CASSAISEAFF | TGTGCCAGCAGTGCGATCTCTGAAGCTTTCTTT
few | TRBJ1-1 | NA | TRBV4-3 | CASNQGGNTEAFF | TGCGCCAGCAACCAGGGCGGGAACACTGAAGCTTTCTTT
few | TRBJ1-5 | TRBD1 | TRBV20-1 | CSARDLKGGGAGNQPQHF | TGCAGTGCTAGAGATCTCAAGGGAGGGGGCGCAGGCAATCAGCCCCAGCATTTT
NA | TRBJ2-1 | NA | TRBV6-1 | CASSTGPRRDNEQFF | TGTGCCAGCAGTACCGGGCCTAGGCGGGACAATGAGCAGTTCTTC
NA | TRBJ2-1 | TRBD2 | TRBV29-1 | CSVELGLAGGKAYNEQFF | TGCAGCGTTGAACTGGGGCTAGCGGGAGGTAAAGCATACAATGAGCAGTTCTTC
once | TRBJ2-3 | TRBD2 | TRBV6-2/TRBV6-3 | CASSPRLARTDTQYF | TGTGCCAGCAGCCCCCGACTAGCTCGCACAGATACGCAGTATTTT
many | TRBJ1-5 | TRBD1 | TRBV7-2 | CASSPGQGGLLYQPQHF | TGTGCCAGCAGCCCCGGACAGGGGGGACTCTTGTATCAGCCCCAGCATTTT
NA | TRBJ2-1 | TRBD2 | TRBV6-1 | CASSPSGGAPYNEQFF | TGTGCCAGCAGCCCTAGCGGGGGGGCCCCCTACAATGAGCAGTTCTTC
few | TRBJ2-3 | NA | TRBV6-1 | CASSPRQDSTDTQYF | TGTGCCAGCAGCCCCAGACAGGATAGCACAGATACGCAGTATTTT
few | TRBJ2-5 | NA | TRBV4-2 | CASSQDPGEDLSETQYF | TGTGCCAGCAGCCAAGACCCTGGGGAGGACCTTTCGGAGACCCAGTACTTC
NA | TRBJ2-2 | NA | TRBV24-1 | CATSAILNTGELFF | TGTGCCACCAGTGCGATTCTAAACACCGGGGAGCTGTTTTTT